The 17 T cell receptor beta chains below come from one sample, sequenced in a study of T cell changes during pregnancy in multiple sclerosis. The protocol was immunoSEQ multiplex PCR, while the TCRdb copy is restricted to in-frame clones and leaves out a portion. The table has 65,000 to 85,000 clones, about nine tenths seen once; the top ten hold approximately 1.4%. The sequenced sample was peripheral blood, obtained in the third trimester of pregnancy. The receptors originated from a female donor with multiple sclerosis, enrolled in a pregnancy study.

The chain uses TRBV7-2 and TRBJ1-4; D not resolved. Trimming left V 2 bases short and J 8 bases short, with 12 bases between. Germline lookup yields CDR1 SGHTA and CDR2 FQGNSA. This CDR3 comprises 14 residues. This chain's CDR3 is CASSLSRVSEKLFF. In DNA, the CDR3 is TGTGCCAGCAGCTTATCCCGGGTATCCGAAAAACTGTTTTTT.

This chain's CDR3 is CASSLAHRPAGDYGYTF. The CDR3 coding sequence is TGTGCCAGCAGCTTAGCCCATAGGCCCGCGGGCGACTATGGCTACACCTTC. The chain carries TRBV7-8 and TRBJ1-2; no clear D gene. The CDR3 is 17 residues long. Germline V gene sequence: CDR1 SGHVS, CDR2 FQNEAQ. The ends were cut back, 0 bases at V and 3 bases at J, with 17 bases in the middle.

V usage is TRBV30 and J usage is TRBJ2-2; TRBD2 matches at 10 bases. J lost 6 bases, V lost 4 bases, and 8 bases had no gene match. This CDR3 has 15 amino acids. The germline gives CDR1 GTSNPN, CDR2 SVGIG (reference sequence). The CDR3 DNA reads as TGTGCCTGGATTCCGAGCGGGGGGGCCCCCGGGGAGCTGTTTTTT. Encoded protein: CAWIPSGGAPGELFF. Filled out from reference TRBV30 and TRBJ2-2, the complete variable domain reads SQTIHQWPATLVQPVGSPLSLECTVEGTSNPNLYWYRQAAGRGLQLLFYSVGIGQISSEVPQNLSASRPQDRQFILSSKKLLLSDSGFYLCAWIPSGGAPGELFFGEGSRLTVL.

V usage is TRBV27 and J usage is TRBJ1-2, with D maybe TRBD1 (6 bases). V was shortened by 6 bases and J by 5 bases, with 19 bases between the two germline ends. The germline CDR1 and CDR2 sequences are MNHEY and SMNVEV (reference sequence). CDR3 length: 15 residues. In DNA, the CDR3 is TGTGCCAGCAGACCATCAGGGGCGGAACGGTATGGCTACACCTTC. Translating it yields CASRPSGAERYGYTF.

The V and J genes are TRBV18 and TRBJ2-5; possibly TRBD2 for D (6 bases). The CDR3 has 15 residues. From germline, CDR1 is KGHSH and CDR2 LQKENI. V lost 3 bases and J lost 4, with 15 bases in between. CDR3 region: CASSPGLQEGETQYF. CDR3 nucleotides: TGTGCCAGCTCACCCGGCCTTCAGGAGGGAGAGACCCAGTACTTC.

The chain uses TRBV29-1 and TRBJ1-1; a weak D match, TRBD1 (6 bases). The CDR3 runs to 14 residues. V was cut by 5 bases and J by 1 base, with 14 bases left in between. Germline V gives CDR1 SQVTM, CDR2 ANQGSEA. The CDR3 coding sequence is TGCAGCGTTTCTCACTCCAGGGGGAACACTGAAGCTTTCTTT. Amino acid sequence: CSVSHSRGNTEAFF. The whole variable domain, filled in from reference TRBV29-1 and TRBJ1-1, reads SAVISQKPSRDICQRGTSLTIQCQVDSQVTMMFWYRQQPGQSLTLIATANQGSEATYESGFVIDKFPISRPNLTFSTLTVSNMSPEDSSIYLCSVSHSRGNTEAFFGQGTRLTVV.

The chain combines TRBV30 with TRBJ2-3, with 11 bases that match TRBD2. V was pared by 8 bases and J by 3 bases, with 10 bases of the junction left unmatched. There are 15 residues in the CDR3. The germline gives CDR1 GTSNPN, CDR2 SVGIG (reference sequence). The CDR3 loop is CARGPTSGATDTQYF. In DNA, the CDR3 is TGTGCCCGCGGTCCGACTAGCGGGGCGACAGATACGCAGTATTTT.

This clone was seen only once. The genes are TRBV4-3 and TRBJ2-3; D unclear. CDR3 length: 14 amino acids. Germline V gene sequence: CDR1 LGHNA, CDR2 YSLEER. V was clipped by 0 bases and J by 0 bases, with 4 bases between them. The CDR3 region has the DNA TGCGCCAGCAGCCAAGATTTAAGCACAGATACGCAGTATTTT. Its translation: CASSQDLSTDTQYF.

The CDR3, as DNA: TGTGCCAGCAGCCCATACAGAGGGGGCCAAGAGACCCAGTACTTC. This encodes CASSPYRGGQETQYF. The chain carries TRBV27 and TRBJ2-5, with D possibly being TRBD1 (6 bases). Trimming pared 6 bases from V and 1 base from J, leaving 15 bases between. CDR3 length equals 15 residues. Germline loops: CDR1 MNHEY, CDR2 SMNVEV (reference sequence).

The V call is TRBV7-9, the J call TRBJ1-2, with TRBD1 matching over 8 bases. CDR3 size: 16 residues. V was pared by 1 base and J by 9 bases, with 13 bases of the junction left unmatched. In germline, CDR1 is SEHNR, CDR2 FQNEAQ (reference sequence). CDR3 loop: CASSLVGQGGLGSYTF. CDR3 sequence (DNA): TGTGCCAGCAGCTTAGTCGGACAGGGAGGCTTAGGGAGCTACACCTTC.

CDR3 region: CASSYDRVGSYEQYF. As DNA, the CDR3 is TGTGCCAGCAGCTATGACAGGGTTGGATCGTACGAGCAGTACTTC. This sequence joins TRBV5-6 and TRBJ2-7; 7 bases match TRBD1. The CDR3 is made up of 15 amino acids. Germline-derived CDR1 and CDR2 are SGHDT and YYEEEE. V lost 3 bases and J lost 4; bases outside the gene matches: 10.

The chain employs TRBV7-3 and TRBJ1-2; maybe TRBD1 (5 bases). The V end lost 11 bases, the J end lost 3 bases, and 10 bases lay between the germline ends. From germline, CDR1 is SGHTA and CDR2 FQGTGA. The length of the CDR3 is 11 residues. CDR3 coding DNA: TGTGCCTCGGGGGGGGACTATGGCTACACCTTC. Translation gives CASGGDYGYTF.

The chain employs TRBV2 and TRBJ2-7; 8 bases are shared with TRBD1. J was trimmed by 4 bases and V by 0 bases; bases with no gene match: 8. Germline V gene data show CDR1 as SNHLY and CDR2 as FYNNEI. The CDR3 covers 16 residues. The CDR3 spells CASSEALGDRIYEQYF. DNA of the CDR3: TGTGCCAGCAGTGAAGCGCTTGGGGACAGGATTTACGAGCAGTACTTC.

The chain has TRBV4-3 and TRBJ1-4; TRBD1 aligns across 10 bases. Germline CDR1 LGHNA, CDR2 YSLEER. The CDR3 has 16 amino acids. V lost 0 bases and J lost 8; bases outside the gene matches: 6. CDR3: CASSQEGGTGAEKLFF. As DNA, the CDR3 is TGCGCCAGCAGCCAAGAGGGGGGGACAGGGGCCGAAAAACTGTTTTTT.

The CDR3 DNA is TGTGCCAGCAGCGTAGCCGCACAGGGAAAGGCTGAAGCTTTCTTT. It yields the protein CASSVAAQGKAEAFF. The chain links TRBV9 to TRBJ1-1; a possible D gene is TRBD1 (6 bases). This CDR3 contains 15 residues. V was trimmed by 0 bases and J by 6 bases, leaving 15 bases between them. CDR1 SGDLS and CDR2 YYNGEE come from the germline V gene. Looking up the rest from reference TRBV9 and TRBJ1-1 gives the full variable domain: DSGVTQTPKHLITATGQRVTLRCSPRSGDLSVYWYQQSLDQGLQFLIQYYNGEERAKGNILERFSAQQFPDLHSELNLSSLELGDSALYFCASSVAAQGKAEAFFGQGTRLTVV.

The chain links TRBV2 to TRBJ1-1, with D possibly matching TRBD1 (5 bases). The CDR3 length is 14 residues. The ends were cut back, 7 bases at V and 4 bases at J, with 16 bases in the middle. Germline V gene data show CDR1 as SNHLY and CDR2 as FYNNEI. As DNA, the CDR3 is TGTGCCAGCATGAGGGTTTTCGGGGGCACTGAAGCTTTCTTT. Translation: CASMRVFGGTEAFF.

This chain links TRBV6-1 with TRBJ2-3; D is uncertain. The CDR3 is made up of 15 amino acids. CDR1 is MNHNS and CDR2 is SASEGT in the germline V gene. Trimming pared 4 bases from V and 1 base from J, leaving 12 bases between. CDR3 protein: CASSGKWARTDTQYF. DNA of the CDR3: TGTGCCAGCAGTGGGAAGTGGGCTCGCACAGATACGCAGTATTTT.